This is a list of T cell receptor beta chains from one sample in a study of CD8+ T cells in alopecia areata. Clones were read by immunoSEQ multiplex PCR, and TCRdb kept only the in-frame ones, dropping some. Among 120,000 or so clones listed, around three fifths were seen once. The material sequenced was CD4+ T cells sorted from blood, taken at week 0. Receptors were obtained from a human donor with alopecia areata. Both conserved end residues are part of each CDR3. Fields, in order: V gene, CDR3 protein.

TRBV5-1	CASSWTTNTGELFF
TRBV5-1	CASSTAGTLYEQYF
TRBV7-9	CASSSGLSNTQYF
TRBV15	CATSSAGVRPQHF
TRBV6-6	CASRATSGTYNEQFF
TRBV19	CASSTGTGGYTGELFF
TRBV30	CAWQPPGLVANTEAFF
TRBV18	CASSLYGELKDNEQFF
TRBV2	CASSELRIAYEQYF
TRBV5-1	CASSFEGSSYNEQFF
TRBV18	CASSPPGLARELFF
TRBV7-2	CASTIGQDAYEQYF
TRBV15	CATRAGAGNTIYF
TRBV5-4	CASSRDRAETQYF
TRBV5-1	CASSVRATDTQYF
TRBV5-1	CASSYVGVRSVGETQYF
TRBV7-2	CASSPRRGDTEAFF
TRBV5-1	CASSSDTSSGANVLTF
TRBV28	CASSIPRGGAPGELFF
TRBV30	CAWLGKSTDTQYF
TRBV4-3	CASSQEPRGTGNEKLFF
TRBV6-6	CASSLLAGSSYEQYF
TRBV5-1	CASSLEYGLMYF
TRBV5-1	CASSPEGTEDGYTF
TRBV4-2	CASSQDWTGGMYGYTF
TRBV18	CASSPNRGRISEAFF
TRBV5-1	CASSLGLDWQGSGANVLTF